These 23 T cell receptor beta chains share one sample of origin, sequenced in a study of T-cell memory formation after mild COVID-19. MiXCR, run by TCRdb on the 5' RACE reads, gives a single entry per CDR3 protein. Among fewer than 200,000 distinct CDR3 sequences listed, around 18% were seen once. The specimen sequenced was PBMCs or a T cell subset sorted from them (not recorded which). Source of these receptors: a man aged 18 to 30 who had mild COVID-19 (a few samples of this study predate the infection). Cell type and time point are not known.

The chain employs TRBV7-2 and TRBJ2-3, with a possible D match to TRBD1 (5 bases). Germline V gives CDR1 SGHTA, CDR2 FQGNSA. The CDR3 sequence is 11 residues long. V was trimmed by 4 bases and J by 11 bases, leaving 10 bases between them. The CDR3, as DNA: TGTGCCAGCAGCTCAGGGCCGAGGCAGTATTTT. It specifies CASSSGPRQYF.

In DNA form, the CDR3 reads TGCGCCAGCAGCTTGGCCCGACTCAGGGAACCCGGCTACACCTTC. Amino acid sequence: CASSLARLREPGYTF. The chain uses TRBV5-1 and TRBJ1-2; perhaps TRBD1 as D (5 bases). Per germline, CDR1 SGHRS and CDR2 YFSETQ. Trimming shortened V by 0 bases and J by 8 bases, and 17 bases separated the two germline ends. The CDR3 totals 15 residues.

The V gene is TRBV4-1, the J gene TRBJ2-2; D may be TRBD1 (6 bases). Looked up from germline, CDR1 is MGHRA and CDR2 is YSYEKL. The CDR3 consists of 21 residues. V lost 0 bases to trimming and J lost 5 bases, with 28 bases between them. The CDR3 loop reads CASSQDFLRTRGWGRTGELFF. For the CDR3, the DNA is TGCGCCAGCAGCCAAGACTTCTTAAGGACCAGGGGCTGGGGACGGACCGGGGAGCTGTTTTTT.

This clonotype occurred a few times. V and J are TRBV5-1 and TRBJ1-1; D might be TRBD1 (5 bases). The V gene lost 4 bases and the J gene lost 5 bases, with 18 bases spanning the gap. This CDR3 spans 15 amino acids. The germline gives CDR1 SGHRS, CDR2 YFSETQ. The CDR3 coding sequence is TGCGCCAGCAGCCCCCGGCGGCAGGGAGAGACTGAAGCTTTCTTT. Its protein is CASSPRRQGETEAFF.

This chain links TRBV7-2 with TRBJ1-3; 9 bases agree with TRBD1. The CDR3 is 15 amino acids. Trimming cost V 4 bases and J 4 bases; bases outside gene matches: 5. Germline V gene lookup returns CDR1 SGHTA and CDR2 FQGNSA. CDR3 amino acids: CASSSWTGDGNTIYF. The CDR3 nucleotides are TGTGCCAGCAGCTCCTGGACAGGGGACGGAAACACCATATATTTT.

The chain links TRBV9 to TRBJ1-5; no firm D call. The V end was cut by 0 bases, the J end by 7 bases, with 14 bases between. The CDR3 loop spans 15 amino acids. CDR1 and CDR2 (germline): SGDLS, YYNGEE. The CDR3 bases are TGTGCCAGCAGCGTAGGGTCCGGGGTCGGGCAGCCCCAGCATTTT. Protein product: CASSVGSGVGQPQHF.

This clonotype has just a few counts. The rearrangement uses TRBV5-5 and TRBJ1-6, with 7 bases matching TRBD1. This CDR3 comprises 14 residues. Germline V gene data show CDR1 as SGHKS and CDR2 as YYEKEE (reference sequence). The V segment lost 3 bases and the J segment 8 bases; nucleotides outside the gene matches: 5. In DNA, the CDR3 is TGTGCCAGCAGCTCGGACAGGTGGGATTCACCCCTCCACTTT. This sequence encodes CASSSDRWDSPLHF. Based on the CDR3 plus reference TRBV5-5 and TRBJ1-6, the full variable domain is DAGVTQSPTHLIKTRGQQVTLRCSPISGHKSVSWYQQVLGQGPQFIFQYYEKEERGRGNFPDRFSARQFPNYSSELNVNALLLGDSALYLCASSSDRWDSPLHFGNGTRLTVT.

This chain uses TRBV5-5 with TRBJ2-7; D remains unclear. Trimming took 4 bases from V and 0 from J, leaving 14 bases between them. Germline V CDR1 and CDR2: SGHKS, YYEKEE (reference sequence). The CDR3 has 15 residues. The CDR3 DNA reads TGTGCCAGCAGCCAACTGGTCTCCAGCTCCTACGAGCAGTACTTC. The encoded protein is CASSQLVSSSYEQYF.

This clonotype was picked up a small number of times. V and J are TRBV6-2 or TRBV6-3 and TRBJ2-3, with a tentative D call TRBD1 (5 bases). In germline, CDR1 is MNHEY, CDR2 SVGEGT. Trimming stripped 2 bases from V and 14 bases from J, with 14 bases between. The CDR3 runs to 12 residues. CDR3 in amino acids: CASSYGQGTVYF. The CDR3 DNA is TGTGCCAGCAGTTACGGCCAGGGAACGGTGTATTTT.

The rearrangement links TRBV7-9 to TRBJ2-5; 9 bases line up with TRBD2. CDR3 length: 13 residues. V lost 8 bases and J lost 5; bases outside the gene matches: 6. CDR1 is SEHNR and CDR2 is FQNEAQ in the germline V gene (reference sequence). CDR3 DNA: TGTGCCAGCGGGAGCGGGGGGATGGAGACCCAGTACTTC. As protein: CASGSGGMETQYF.

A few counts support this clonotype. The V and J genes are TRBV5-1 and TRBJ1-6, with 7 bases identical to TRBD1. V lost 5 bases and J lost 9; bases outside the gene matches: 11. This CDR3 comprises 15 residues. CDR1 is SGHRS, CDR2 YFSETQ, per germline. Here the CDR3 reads CASRDLSGGRSPLHF. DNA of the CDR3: TGCGCCAGCAGAGACTTGTCAGGGGGACGTTCACCCCTCCACTTT. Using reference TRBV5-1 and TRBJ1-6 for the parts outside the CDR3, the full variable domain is KAGVTQTPRYLIKTRGQQVTLSCSPISGHRSVSWYQQTPGQGLQFLFEYFSETQRNKGNFPGRFSGRQFSNSRSEMNVSTLELGDSALYLCASRDLSGGRSPLHFGNGTRLTVT.

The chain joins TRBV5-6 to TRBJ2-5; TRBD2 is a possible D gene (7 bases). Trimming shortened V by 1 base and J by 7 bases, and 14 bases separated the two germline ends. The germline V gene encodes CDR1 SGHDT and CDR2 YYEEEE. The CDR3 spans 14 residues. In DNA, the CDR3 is TGTGCCAGCAGCTTGATGAGGGGGGGTTCGACCCAGTACTTC. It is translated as CASSLMRGGSTQYF.

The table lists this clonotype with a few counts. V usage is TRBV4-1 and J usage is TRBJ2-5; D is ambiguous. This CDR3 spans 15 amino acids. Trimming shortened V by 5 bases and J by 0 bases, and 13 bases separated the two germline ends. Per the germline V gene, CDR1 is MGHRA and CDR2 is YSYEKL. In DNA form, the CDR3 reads TGCGCCAGCAGCTCCAGCCCTAGGTACCAAGAGACCCAGTACTTC. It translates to CASSSSPRYQETQYF.

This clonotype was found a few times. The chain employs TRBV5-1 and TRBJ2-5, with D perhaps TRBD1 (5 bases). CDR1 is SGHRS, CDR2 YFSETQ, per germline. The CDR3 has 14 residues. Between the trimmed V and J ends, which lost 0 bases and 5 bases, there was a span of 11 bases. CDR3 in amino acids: CASSLAGFGETQYF. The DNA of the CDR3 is TGCGCCAGCAGCTTGGCAGGGTTTGGTGAGACCCAGTACTTC.

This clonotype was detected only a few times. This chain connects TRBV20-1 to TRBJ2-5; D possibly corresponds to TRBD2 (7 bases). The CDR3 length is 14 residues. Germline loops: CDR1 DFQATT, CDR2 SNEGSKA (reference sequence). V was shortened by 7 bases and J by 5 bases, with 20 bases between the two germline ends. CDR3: CSVLLGGAGETQYF. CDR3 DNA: TGCAGTGTCCTCTTAGGGGGGGCAGGGGAGACCCAGTACTTC.

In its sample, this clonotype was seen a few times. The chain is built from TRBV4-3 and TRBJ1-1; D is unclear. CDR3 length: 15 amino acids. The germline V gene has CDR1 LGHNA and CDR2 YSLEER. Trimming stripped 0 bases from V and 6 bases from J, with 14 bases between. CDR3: CASSQDRADYAEAFF. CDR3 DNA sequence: TGCGCCAGCAGCCAAGATCGGGCAGACTACGCTGAAGCTTTCTTT.

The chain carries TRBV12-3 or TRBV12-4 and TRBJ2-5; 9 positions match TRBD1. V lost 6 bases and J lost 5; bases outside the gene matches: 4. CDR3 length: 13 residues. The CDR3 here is CASRSTGGETQYF. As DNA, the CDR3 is TGTGCCAGCAGATCGACAGGGGGGGAGACCCAGTACTTC.

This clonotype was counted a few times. CDR3 protein: CSALGSYTEAFF. The CDR3 DNA sequence: TGCAGTGCCCTGGGGTCCTACACTGAAGCTTTCTTT. The rearrangement uses TRBV20-1 and TRBJ1-1, with D unresolved. The V end lost 6 bases, the J end lost 3 bases, and 11 bases lay between the germline ends. This CDR3 contains 12 residues. Germline CDR1 reads DFQATT; CDR2 reads SNEGSKA (reference sequence).

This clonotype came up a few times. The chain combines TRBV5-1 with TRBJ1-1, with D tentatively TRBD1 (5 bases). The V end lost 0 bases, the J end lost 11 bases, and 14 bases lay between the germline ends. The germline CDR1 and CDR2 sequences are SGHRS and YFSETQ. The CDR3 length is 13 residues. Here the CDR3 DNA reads TGCGCCAGCAGCTTGGGAGAGGGGCCAACGGCTTTCTTT. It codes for CASSLGEGPTAFF.

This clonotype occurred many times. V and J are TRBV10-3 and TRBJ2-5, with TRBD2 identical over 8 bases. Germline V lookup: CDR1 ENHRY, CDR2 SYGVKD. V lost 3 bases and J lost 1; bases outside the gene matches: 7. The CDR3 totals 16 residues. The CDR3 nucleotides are TGTGCCATCAGTGAATCGAGCGGGGGACTCCAAGAGACCCAGTACTTC. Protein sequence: CAISESSGGLQETQYF.

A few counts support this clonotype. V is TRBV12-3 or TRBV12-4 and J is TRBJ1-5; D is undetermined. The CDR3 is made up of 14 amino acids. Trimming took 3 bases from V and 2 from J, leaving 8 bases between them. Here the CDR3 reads CASSFSDRNQPQHF. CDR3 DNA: TGTGCCAGCAGTTTTAGTGACCGCAATCAGCCCCAGCATTTT.

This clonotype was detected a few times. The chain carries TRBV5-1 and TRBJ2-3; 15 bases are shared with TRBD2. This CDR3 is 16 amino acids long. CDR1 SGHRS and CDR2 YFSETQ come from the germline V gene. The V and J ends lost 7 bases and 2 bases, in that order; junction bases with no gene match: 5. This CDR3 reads CASSGLAGGPTDTQYF. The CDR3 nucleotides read TGCGCCAGCTCGGGACTAGCGGGGGGACCCACAGATACGCAGTATTTT.

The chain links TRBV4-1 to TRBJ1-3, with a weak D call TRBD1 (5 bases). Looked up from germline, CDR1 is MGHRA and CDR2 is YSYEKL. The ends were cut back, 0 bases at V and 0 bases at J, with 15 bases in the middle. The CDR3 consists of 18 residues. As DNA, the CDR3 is TGCGCCAGCAGCCAAGAGTGGGGGTGGGCCTCCTCTGGAAACACCATATATTTT. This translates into CASSQEWGWASSGNTIYF.